The next 5 T cell receptor beta chains were all read from a single sample in a study of T cell responses to AZD1222 COVID-19 vaccine. Only in-frame clones appear in the TCRdb table, and some are missing; sequencing was by immunoSEQ multiplex PCR. Of 100,000 to 150,000 clones listed, approximately 85% are singletons. The sample in question was peripheral blood, obtained 28 days after the second dose of the MenACWY control vaccine. The receptors originated from an adult who received the MenACWY meningococcal vaccine as a control.

The V call is TRBV18, the J call TRBJ2-5; TRBD2 agrees at 9 bases. Germline V gene lookup returns CDR1 KGHSH and CDR2 LQKENI. Trimming removed 3 bases from V and 4 bases from J; junction bases left unmatched: 3. This CDR3 has 14 residues. CDR3 nucleotides: TGTGCCAGCTCACCTAGCGGGGGCGCAGAGACCCAGTACTTC. This translates into CASSPSGGAETQYF.

This chain connects TRBV9 to TRBJ1-2; D is undetermined. Germline CDR1 reads SGDLS; CDR2 reads YYNGEE. The ends were cut back, 3 bases at V and 1 base at J, with 13 bases in the middle. The CDR3 runs to 15 residues. As DNA, the CDR3 is TGTGCCAGCAGCGCGAGGGTCCGGGATAACTATGGCTACACCTTC. Its translation is CASSARVRDNYGYTF.

The rearrangement uses TRBV7-2 and TRBJ2-5, with D possibly being TRBD1 (6 bases). This CDR3 has 15 residues. Trimming shortened V by 4 bases and J by 5 bases, and 17 bases separated the two germline ends. The germline V gene has CDR1 SGHTA and CDR2 FQGNSA. CDR3: CASSSPGTYWETQYF. As DNA, the CDR3 is TGTGCCAGCAGCTCACCCGGGACATATTGGGAGACCCAGTACTTC.

The gene calls are TRBV19 and TRBJ2-2; D not resolved. The CDR3 is made up of 11 amino acids. Between the trimmed V and J ends, which lost 6 bases and 10 bases, there was a span of 9 bases. Germline V gene data show CDR1 as LNHDA and CDR2 as SQIVND (reference sequence). Here the CDR3 reads CASSGGAELFF. The CDR3, as DNA: TGTGCCAGTAGCGGCGGAGCGGAGCTGTTTTTT.

The rearrangement uses TRBV5-6 and TRBJ1-2, with TRBD1 matching over 12 bases. Germline V lookup: CDR1 SGHDT, CDR2 YYEEEE. The trim removed 0 bases at V and 6 bases at J, leaving 6 bases unmatched. This CDR3 is 16 amino acids long. The CDR3 loop reads CASSLVPGQGAHGYTF. In nucleotides, the CDR3 is TGTGCCAGCAGCTTGGTGCCGGGACAGGGGGCCCATGGCTACACCTTC.